The 22 T cell receptor beta chains listed next were all sequenced from one sample in a study of blood T cell repertoires in COVID-19. Clones were sequenced by immunoSEQ multiplex PCR, and TCRdb holds only the in-frame ones, with some missing. The sample lists roughly 300,000 clones, 85% to 90% seen once, with about 10% in the top ten. Sequencing was done on a sample of PBMCs or T cells enriched from blood (not recorded which). These receptors came from a young woman who had recovered from COVID-19.

This sequence joins TRBV18 and TRBJ1-2, with 7 bases identical to TRBD1. The length of the CDR3 is 13 residues. V was clipped by 6 bases and J by 3 bases; unmatched bases: 4. Germline CDR1 KGHSH, CDR2 LQKENI. CDR3 sequence (DNA): TGTGCCAGCTCCCGAGGACAGGACTATGGCTACACCTTC. Translation gives CASSRGQDYGYTF.

The V gene is TRBV11-2, the J gene TRBJ2-7; the D gene is possibly TRBD1 (5 bases). The CDR3 totals 13 residues. With 5 bases removed from V and 2 bases from J, the gap between germline ends came to 10 bases. Germline CDR1 and CDR2: SGHAT and FQNNGV. CDR3 protein: CASSLQVAYEQYF. The CDR3 nucleotides read TGTGCCAGCAGCCTACAGGTAGCCTACGAGCAGTACTTC.

The chain has TRBV7-9 and TRBJ2-6, with TRBD1 matching over 9 bases. J lost 0 bases, V lost 6 bases, and 9 bases had no gene match. CDR1 and CDR2 (germline): SEHNR, FQNEAQ (reference sequence). This CDR3 comprises 18 residues. The CDR3 DNA follows: TGTGCCAGCAGTAACCGGGACAGGGAGAGCTCTGGGGCCAACGTCCTGACTTTC. Protein: CASSNRDRESSGANVLTF.

The chain joins TRBV10-3 to TRBJ2-3, with D maybe TRBD1 (7 bases). Trimming took off 3 bases at V and 4 bases at J, with 11 bases between the two ends. This CDR3 has 14 residues. CDR1 is ENHRY, CDR2 SYGVKD, per germline. In DNA form, the CDR3 reads TGTGCCATCAGTGAAGGAGGGGGCCCAGATACGCAGTATTTT. This gives the protein CAISEGGGPDTQYF.

The V call is TRBV28, the J call TRBJ1-5; D not certain. Germline values: CDR1 MDHEN, CDR2 SYDVKM. V shed 3 bases and J shed 1 base, with 7 bases lying between them. This CDR3 contains 14 residues. The CDR3 coding sequence is TGTGCCAGCAGTTTTGAACGGAGCAATCAGCCCCAGCATTTT. It encodes CASSFERSNQPQHF.

The rearrangement uses TRBV12-3 or TRBV12-4 and TRBJ2-7; weak D call: TRBD2 (6 bases). The CDR3 is 13 amino acids. Trimming took 7 bases from V and 4 from J, leaving 14 bases between them. The CDR3 region has the DNA TGTGCCAGCAATCGCTTGGGGGGTTACGAGCAGTACTTC. Protein product: CASNRLGGYEQYF.

The V and J genes are TRBV4-2 and TRBJ1-2; D unclear. Looked up from germline, CDR1 is LGHNA and CDR2 is YNFKEQ. Trimming stripped 0 bases from V and 0 bases from J, with 8 bases between. The CDR3 consists of 15 residues. CDR3 nucleotide sequence: TGTGCCAGCAGCCAAGATCGCACATCTAACTATGGCTACACCTTC. Encoded protein: CASSQDRTSNYGYTF.

The chain is built from TRBV14 and TRBJ1-2; possible D gene TRBD1, 6 bases. The CDR3 sequence is 14 residues long. In germline, CDR1 is SGHDN, CDR2 FVKESK. V lost 5 bases to trimming and J lost 3 bases, with 13 bases between them. CDR3 bases: TGTGCCAGCAGCAGACGGGACACCTACTATGGCTACACCTTC. Its protein is CASSRRDTYYGYTF.

V gene TRBV3-1 (or the pseudogene TRBV3-2) combines with J gene TRBJ2-3, with D perhaps matching TRBD2 (5 bases). From germline, CDR1 is LGHDT and CDR2 YNNKEL (reference sequence). The CDR3 is 15 amino acids. V was trimmed by 4 bases and J by 4 bases, leaving 15 bases between them. CDR3 in DNA: TGTGCCAGCAGCCTCGATTTACGGGGTGCAGATACGCAGTATTTT. Encoded protein: CASSLDLRGADTQYF.

This clone was detected only once. The chain employs TRBV7-9 and TRBJ2-3; 9 positions agree with TRBD2. Germline V lookup: CDR1 SEHNR, CDR2 FQNEAQ (reference sequence). J lost 2 bases, V lost 3 bases, and 3 bases had no gene match. CDR3 size: 15 residues. The CDR3 coding sequence is TGTGCCAGCAGCTTGGCGGGGGGGACCACAGATACGCAGTATTTT. Protein product: CASSLAGGTTDTQYF.

The gene calls are TRBV5-4 and TRBJ1-2; 7 bases are a match to TRBD1. The trim removed 0 bases at V and 7 bases at J, leaving 3 bases unmatched. Germline loops: CDR1 SGHNT, CDR2 YYREEE (reference sequence). The CDR3 loop spans 13 amino acids. The CDR3 loop reads CASSLEGGRGYTF. DNA for the CDR3: TGTGCCAGCAGCTTGGAAGGGGGCCGTGGCTACACCTTC.

J is TRBJ2-1 and V is TRBV6-1, with 7 bases aligning to TRBD2. The CDR3 length is 17 residues. With V trimmed by 2 bases and J by 4 bases, 11 bases remained unmatched. CDR1 is MNHNS and CDR2 is SASEGT in the germline V gene. The CDR3 protein is CASSEREGWGMYNEQFF. The CDR3 coding sequence is TGTGCCAGCAGTGAAAGGGAGGGCTGGGGGATGTACAATGAGCAGTTCTTC.

The V call is TRBV5-1, the J call TRBJ2-7; 10 nucleotides match TRBD2. Trimming took 4 bases from V and 3 from J; bases not matched to a gene: 4. Germline V CDR1 and CDR2: SGHRS, YFSETQ. There are 14 residues in the CDR3. The CDR3 DNA follows: TGCGCCAGCAGCCATACTAGCGGGGACTACGAGCAGTACTTC. It is translated as CASSHTSGDYEQYF.

The chain joins TRBV28 to TRBJ1-4, with a tentative D call TRBD1 (5 bases). V lost 8 bases and J lost 8, with 24 bases in between. Germline V gene sequence: CDR1 MDHEN, CDR2 SYDVKM. The CDR3 contains 16 residues. CDR3 residues: CASGSSYRRGQEKLFF. CDR3 nucleotide sequence: TGTGCCAGCGGCTCCTCTTACAGGAGGGGCCAAGAAAAACTGTTTTTT.

This chain links TRBV9 with TRBJ1-2, with D perhaps TRBD1 (6 bases). CDR3 length: 17 residues. V was pared by 5 bases and J by 3 bases, with 23 bases between. Germline V gene sequence: CDR1 SGDLS, CDR2 YYNGEE. This chain's CDR3 is CASRLGQFTEGDYGYTF. CDR3 sequence (DNA): TGTGCCAGCAGGCTCGGACAGTTCACCGAGGGGGACTATGGCTACACCTTC.

This chain links TRBV7-9 with TRBJ2-5; 7 bases map to TRBD2. Trimming took 0 bases from V and 4 from J; bases not matched to a gene: 5. CDR3 length: 15 amino acids. The germline CDR1 and CDR2 sequences are SEHNR and FQNEAQ (reference sequence). The chain's CDR3 is CASSLATGGGETQYF. The CDR3 bases are TGTGCCAGCAGCTTAGCGACGGGCGGGGGAGAGACCCAGTACTTC.

Only one count was recorded for this clone. CDR3 coding DNA: TGCAGCGTTGAAGGCCTATTGGGGCTGGAAAAACTGTTTTTT. Amino acid sequence: CSVEGLLGLEKLFF. V is TRBV29-1 and J is TRBJ1-4; D possibly corresponds to TRBD1 (5 bases). The length of the CDR3 is 14 residues. Germline V gives CDR1 SQVTM, CDR2 ANQGSEA. V dropped 1 base and J dropped 8 bases, with 14 bases sitting between them.

The gene calls are TRBV5-1 and TRBJ2-1; 7 nucleotides agree with TRBD1. Germline CDR1 and CDR2: SGHRS and YFSETQ. CDR3 length: 17 residues. Germline trimming cut 4 bases from V and 4 bases from J; bases unmatched to any gene: 14. The CDR3 DNA follows: TGCGCCAGCAGCCTGTGGACCTCTCAGGGGGTTTACAATGAGCAGTTCTTC. Its protein is CASSLWTSQGVYNEQFF.

This rearrangement joins TRBV7-9 to TRBJ2-7, with TRBD1 matching 8 bases. J gave up 12 bases and V 5 bases, and 9 bases lay outside the gene matches. This CDR3 spans 12 amino acids. Per the germline V gene, CDR1 is SEHNR and CDR2 is FQNEAQ (reference sequence). CDR3 amino acids: CASSGRTGRSYF. CDR3 DNA: TGTGCCAGCAGCGGGAGGACAGGGAGGTCGTACTTC.

This chain uses TRBV28 with TRBJ1-5; D possibly corresponds to TRBD1 (5 bases). The CDR3 runs 14 residues. Looked up from germline, CDR1 is MDHEN and CDR2 is SYDVKM. Trimming stripped 3 bases from V and 7 bases from J, with 13 bases between. As DNA, the CDR3 is TGTGCCAGCAGTTTGGGGCAACAGGAGCAGCCCCAGCATTTT. This gives the protein CASSLGQQEQPQHF.

This chain links TRBV12-3 or TRBV12-4 with TRBJ1-1, with a possible D match to TRBD1 (5 bases). Trimming stripped 6 bases from V and 4 bases from J, with 12 bases between. The CDR3 is 13 amino acids. Here the CDR3 DNA reads TGTGCCAGCAGACCTCAGGGAGGCACTGAAGCTTTCTTT. Translation: CASRPQGGTEAFF.

This clone was seen only once. Here the CDR3 DNA reads TGTGCCTGGAGTGAGGGCGGGACAGGGTTAGCCTACGAGCAGTACTTC. It yields the protein CAWSEGGTGLAYEQYF. The chain combines TRBV30 with TRBJ2-7; TRBD1 matches at 9 bases. J was trimmed by 2 bases and V by 1 base; bases with no gene match: 9. CDR1 is GTSNPN, CDR2 SVGIG, per germline (reference sequence). There are 16 residues in the CDR3.